This TCR beta chain appears in the sequencing data of a study of cytotoxic CD8 clonotypes in ibrutinib-treated CLL (dated by TCRdb to about 2021). Study-level background: The cohort had around twelve relapsed/refractory and approximately 15 treatment-naive patients; 17 to 18 were IGHV unmutated. Partial responses were observed in roughly 24 patients and complete responses in 2; after a median follow-up of 68 months, remission was maintained in 15 or so patients and progression was observed in approximately 12. Response samples were obtained after a median of roughly eleven months of treatment, with a range of roughly 6 to 36 months. On average, each sample had approximately 280,000 productive templates and more than 75,000 productive rearrangements. Every sample from remission and from progressive disease was obtained while the patients were still on ibrutinib. Of the approximately 87 people in the trial, about 27 had longitudinal samples available. Cryopreserved peripheral blood mononuclear cells were obtained prior to treatment, at the time of response, and at either disease progression or sustained remission.

What the research found in general, with its limitations: Public clonotypes were rare and either shrank or stayed stable during treatment, and the rise in clonality at ibrutinib response reflected expansion of private clonotypes. Sampling times were not matched between sustained-remission and progressing patients, and lymph node repertoires were not studied. Baseline clonality exceeded that of age-matched healthy donors and correlated strongly with circulating CD8+ T-cell counts. Clonality increased at ibrutinib response, stayed stable in sustained remission, and fell back toward baseline at progression.

The time point label of this sample denotes: roughly 2 years on ibrutinib. For TCR beta library preparation, approximately 1.8 micrograms of genomic DNA was extracted from cryopreserved PBMCs. Longitudinal blood samples from CLL patients on ibrutinib monotherapy were analyzed using high-throughput TCR beta sequencing. The patients took part in an open-label, single-center phase 2 trial of ibrutinib monotherapy. As to this clone: No antigen is known for it. Base qualities were left out, and no much larger clone turns up one base away.

Germline trimming amounts to 5 bases on V and 5 bases on J, with 3 as the count of junction bases outside the gene matches. The CDR3 numbers 13 residues from cysteine through phenylalanine. Only the CDR3 portion is preserved as DNA: 39 bases, with reading frame beginning at the first base. For CDR1 and CDR2, the germline V gene lists SNHLY and FYNNEI. On a MiSeq, deep resolution sequencing aimed for a depth between 1 in 1 million and 1 in 200,000 T cells, with each clonotype covered 10x on average. TCR beta libraries were generated with the immunoSEQ hsTCRB Kit. On the authors' methods: The data were analyzed with ImmunoSEQ Analyzer and ImmunoSEQ Data Assistant, and V, D and J gene assignments followed IMGT definitions. Clonality, which ranges from 0 to 1, was calculated by subtracting the normalized Shannon entropy of productive rearrangement frequencies from one. Only overrepresented clonotypes making up at least 0.05% of the repertoire of each patient were included in the public clonotype analysis. Some 13 repertoires from age-matched healthy donors, obtained from immuneACCESS, served as clonality controls. The table was pulled from immuneACCESS by TCRdb, which kept in-frame rearrangements only. Such tables lose some clones; where checked, under half of the loss comes from unresolved V genes, and the rest has no known cause. For V, J and clone size, that table is used; D and trimming come from the DNA. The table for this sample lists hundreds of thousands of clones; 70% of them were counted only once. 15% to 19% of the sample rests with the top ten.

The chain uses TRBV2 and TRBJ1-5; 7 bases in between match TRBD1. The sequence was collected from a human donor with chronic lymphocytic leukemia. Sequences were derived from PBMCs, sampled after 24 months of ibrutinib treatment. The nucleotide sequence is TGTGCCAGCAGTAATGACAGGGATCAGCCCCAGCATTTT. Its protein is CASSNDRDQPQHF.